A single sample gave rise to the 21 T cell receptor beta chains below, sequenced in a study of T cells in Graves' hyperthyroidism and ophthalmopathy (dated by TCRdb to between 2018 and 2021). The library was prepared using multiplex PCR. Sequencing was performed on an Illumina HiSeq 2000. Amplification of TCR beta CDR3 regions was carried out from RNA transcripts. The first round of RT-PCR for the TCR CDR3 was performed with the HTBI primer set and the Qiagen OneStep RT-PCR kit. The public reads were reprocessed in TCRdb via fastp at Q25 and MiXCR, keeping in-frame beta chains. Records with the same CDR3 protein are collapsed into one entry carrying the most frequent genes and DNA. In all, the sample holds about 560,000 distinct CDR3 sequences, and 12% to 15% of those were seen once. Of the sample, about 15% is held by the ten largest clones. Sequencing was carried out using blood. These TCRs come from a woman between 40 and 55 years old with Graves' hyperthyroidism.

On this clonotype itself: The junction does not match germline at one end; this may be a read error. The CDR3 reads CSTSSGRDTGELFF. The CDR3 DNA reads as TGCAGTACTAGTAGCGGGAGAGACACCGGGGAGCTGTTTTTT. This chain uses TRBV20-1 with TRBJ2-2, with 9 bases that match TRBD2. The germline gives CDR1 DFQATT, CDR2 SNEGSKA (reference sequence). This CDR3 contains 14 residues.

At least ten counts were recorded for this clonotype. V is TRBV2 and J is TRBJ1-5; tentative D call: TRBD1 (6 bases). CDR3 length equals 16 residues. Germline assignment: CDR1 SNHLY and CDR2 FYNNEI. V was trimmed by 4 bases and J by 0 bases, leaving 13 bases between them. The CDR3 loop is CASSADSLYSNQPQHF. The CDR3 DNA reads as TGTGCCAGCAGTGCGGACAGCCTGTATAGCAATCAGCCCCAGCATTTT.

This clonotype was recorded at least ten times. J is TRBJ1-2 and V is TRBV27; tentative D call: TRBD1 (6 bases). Per germline, CDR1 MNHEY and CDR2 SMNVEV (reference sequence). The V and J ends lost 4 bases and 4 bases respectively, with 19 bases between them. The CDR3 contains 16 residues. This CDR3 reads CASSSAGVLGGYGYTF. The CDR3 nucleotides read TGTGCCAGCAGTTCCGCCGGGGTTCTAGGGGGCTATGGCTACACCTTC.

This sequence joins TRBV25-1 and TRBJ2-5; D is ambiguous. There are 14 residues in the CDR3. The ends were cut back, 1 base at V and 0 bases at J, with 6 bases in the middle. Germline CDR1 is MGHDK and CDR2 is SYGVNS. This CDR3 reads CASSELRNQETQYF. The CDR3 region has the DNA TGTGCCAGCAGTGAATTGCGGAACCAAGAGACCCAGTACTTC. The variable domain in full, with the rest retrieved from reference TRBV25-1 and TRBJ2-5, is EADIYQTPRYLVIGTGKKITLECSQTMGHDKMYWYQQDPGMELHLIHYSYGVNSTEKGDLSSESTVSRIRTEHFPLTLESARPSHTSQYLCASSELRNQETQYFGPGTRLLVL.

This chain links TRBV28 with TRBJ1-2; D is undetermined. Germline lookup yields CDR1 MDHEN and CDR2 SYDVKM. V shed 2 bases and J shed 6 bases, with 10 bases lying between them. This CDR3 comprises 13 residues. The CDR3 region has the DNA TGTGCCAGCAGTTTAATGGCACTCCATGGCTACACCTTC. Its protein is CASSLMALHGYTF.

The genes are TRBV10-3 and TRBJ2-1, with 8 bases fitting TRBD2. The junction had 4 bases not matched to a gene; V was cut back by 10 bases and J by 2 bases. The CDR3 is made up of 13 amino acids. CDR1 and CDR2 (germline): ENHRY, SYGVKD. The CDR3 region has the DNA TGTGCCACCTTAGCGGGGCCCTACAATGAGCAGTTCTTC. This sequence encodes CATLAGPYNEQFF.

The chain combines TRBV28 with TRBJ2-1; 12 bases are a match to TRBD2. The V and J ends lost 5 bases and 7 bases, in that order; junction bases with no gene match: 12. CDR1 and CDR2 (germline): MDHEN, SYDVKM. This CDR3 region has 17 residues. The CDR3 reads CASSPRHLAGGANEQFF. CDR3 nucleotide sequence: TGTGCCAGCAGTCCCAGACACCTAGCGGGAGGGGCTAATGAGCAGTTCTTC.

There are many counts of this clonotype. The rearrangement links TRBV12-3 or TRBV12-4 to TRBJ2-7; 10 bases match TRBD2. J was trimmed by 5 bases and V by 6 bases; bases with no gene match: 7. There are 14 residues in the CDR3. CDR3: CASRYSGLANEQYF. CDR3 in DNA: TGTGCCAGCAGGTATTCGGGACTAGCGAACGAGCAGTACTTC.

The rearrangement uses TRBV20-1 and TRBJ2-2, with TRBD1 identical over 9 bases. With 6 bases clipped from V and 1 base from J, the junction kept 3 bases outside the gene matches. The CDR3 has 14 residues. Germline lookup yields CDR1 DFQATT and CDR2 SNEGSKA (reference sequence). CDR3 sequence: CSAADRGNTGELFF. CDR3 nucleotide sequence: TGCAGTGCCGCGGACAGGGGGAACACCGGGGAGCTGTTTTTT.

The chain combines TRBV20-1 with TRBJ1-6; TRBD1 is a possible D gene (5 bases). The V end was cut by 3 bases, the J end by 10 bases, with 19 bases between. Per the germline V gene, CDR1 is DFQATT and CDR2 is SNEGSKA (reference sequence). The CDR3 is made up of 15 amino acids. The CDR3 loop reads CSAREGTDFGSPLHF. The CDR3 DNA reads TGCAGTGCTAGGGAAGGGACCGACTTTGGGTCACCCCTCCACTTT.

The chain employs TRBV20-1 and TRBJ2-2; TRBD2 aligns across 8 bases. Per the germline V gene, CDR1 is DFQATT and CDR2 is SNEGSKA (reference sequence). J gave up 8 bases and V 0 bases, and 8 bases lay outside the gene matches. This CDR3 is 15 amino acids long. The CDR3 region is CSARDRRAGAGELFF. CDR3 DNA: TGCAGTGCTAGAGATCGGAGAGCGGGAGCGGGGGAGCTGTTTTTT.

There are a few counts of this clonotype. This chain links TRBV20-1 with TRBJ1-1, with 8 bases fitting TRBD1. The CDR3 length is 12 residues. From germline, CDR1 is DFQATT and CDR2 SNEGSKA (reference sequence). V gave up 3 bases and J gave up 8 bases; unmatched junction bases: 5. The CDR3 here is CSASPGQVEAFF. The CDR3 DNA reads TGCAGTGCTAGTCCGGGACAGGTCGAAGCTTTCTTT.

This clonotype was counted only a few times. The gene calls are TRBV7-2 and TRBJ2-3; 9 bases fit TRBD1. V lost 3 bases, J lost 3 bases, and 4 bases stayed unmatched. CDR3 length: 15 residues. The germline V gene has CDR1 SGHTA and CDR2 FQGNSA. CDR3 sequence: CASSFFGTGTDTQYF. The CDR3 nucleotides read TGTGCCAGCAGCTTTTTCGGGACAGGGACAGATACGCAGTATTTT.

In this sample, this clonotype turned up a few times. V and J are TRBV12-3 or TRBV12-4 and TRBJ2-3; either TRBD1 or TRBD2 may fit D (5 bases each). V shed 5 bases and J shed 2 bases, with 11 bases lying between them. The CDR3 runs to 14 residues. CDR3 sequence: CASSPGTFTDTQYF. CDR3 sequence (DNA): TGTGCCAGCAGTCCCGGGACCTTCACAGATACGCAGTATTTT.

The table lists this clonotype with many counts. The V gene is TRBV6-1, the J gene TRBJ2-3; 11 bases align to TRBD2. The CDR3 runs to 15 residues. Trimming at V came to 3 bases and at J to 7 bases, leaving 6 bases not matched to a gene. The germline CDR1 and CDR2 sequences are MNHNS and SASEGT. This chain's CDR3 is CASSERLAGGHTQYF. The CDR3 bases are TGTGCCAGCAGTGAGCGGCTAGCGGGAGGTCATACGCAGTATTTT.

This clonotype was observed many times. This chain uses TRBV2 with TRBJ2-1, with 12 bases lining up with TRBD2. From germline, CDR1 is SNHLY and CDR2 FYNNEI. The CDR3 contains 18 residues. The V gene end was trimmed by 8 bases and the J gene end by 0 bases; junction bases not matched to a gene: 11. The CDR3 loop reads CASLAGGPQLSSYNEQFF. CDR3 bases: TGTGCCAGCCTAGCGGGAGGGCCGCAACTGAGCTCCTACAATGAGCAGTTCTTC.

The sample holds many counts of this clonotype. This chain uses TRBV6-4 with TRBJ2-2; 7 bases match TRBD1. CDR1 MRHNA and CDR2 SNTAGT come from the germline V gene. The CDR3 runs to 18 residues. With V trimmed by 2 bases and J by 5 bases, 14 bases remained unmatched. The CDR3 DNA reads TGTGCCAGCAGTGACCCGATCCTACAGGGGCCGAGAACCGGGGAGCTGTTTTTT. Amino acid sequence: CASSDPILQGPRTGELFF.

The sample holds a few counts of this clonotype. This sequence joins TRBV24-1 and TRBJ2-3; 8 bases are a match to TRBD1. In germline, CDR1 is KGHDR, CDR2 SFDVKD. Trimming at V came to 4 bases and at J to 6 bases, leaving 8 bases not matched to a gene. This CDR3 has 15 residues. The CDR3 sequence is CATSERTGMSDTQYF. In DNA, the CDR3 is TGTGCCACCAGTGAAAGGACAGGGATGAGTGATACGCAGTATTTT.

This clonotype was counted at least ten times. The chain employs TRBV12-5 and TRBJ1-1; D remains unclear. Trimming took 1 base from V and 1 from J, leaving 4 bases between them. The CDR3 is 13 residues long. CDR1 and CDR2 from the germline V gene are LGHNT and FRNRAP. This CDR3 reads CASGLGQNTEAFF. The CDR3 DNA follows: TGTGCTAGTGGTTTGGGACAGAACACTGAAGCTTTCTTT.

This clonotype was seen ten or more times. The CDR3: CASRPWTGANTGELFF. For the CDR3, the DNA is TGTGCCAGCCGACCGTGGACAGGGGCGAACACCGGGGAGCTGTTTTTT. V is TRBV28 and J is TRBJ2-2, with 9 bases that match TRBD1. The CDR3 is 16 amino acids. V dropped 8 bases and J dropped 0; count of bases not matched to a gene: 7. The germline V gene has CDR1 MDHEN and CDR2 SYDVKM.

This clonotype has a handful of counts. The chain has TRBV10-3 and TRBJ1-1, with D perhaps TRBD1 (6 bases). Germline CDR1 and CDR2: ENHRY and SYGVKD. The CDR3 has 14 residues. The V end was cut by 4 bases, the J end by 2 bases, with 11 bases between. DNA of the CDR3: TGTGCCATCAGTGCGAGGGGGGGAAACACTGAAGCTTTCTTT. Translation: CAISARGGNTEAFF.